This TCR beta chain was retrieved from a study of shared clonotypes between healthy human individuals (TCRdb year 2020). Background for the entire study: A few men and a couple of women, aged 18 to 49 years, made up the cohort. To increase sequencing depth and limit assay-specific biases, different laboratories used diverse techniques to prepare libraries and sequence TCR repertoires. Blood TCR repertoires of about 5 healthy adults were deeply sequenced to estimate repertoire size and the extent of clonotype sharing between individuals. Between about 0.8 and 9 billion PBMCs per donor were obtained by leukapheresis.

TCR CDR3 regions were amplified from genomic DNA by multiplex PCR using the deep immunoSEQ assay. Extracted genomic DNA from each cell subset was distributed evenly across all wells of several immunoSEQ 96-well plates, and each plate was treated as a replicate. For unsorted PBMC, roughly 330 ng of genomic DNA, equivalent to around 30,000 T cell genomes, went into each replicate PCR. Genomic DNA from unsorted PBMC was sequenced over ten immunoSEQ deep assay plates. The purified libraries were quantified using a Qubit 3.0 fluorometer, sized with a Bioanalyzer 2100, and then quantified again using the KAPA Library Quantification kit. Each immunoSEQ 96-well plate was sequenced on its own single-read 150-cycle Illumina NextSeq 550 flow cell. The paper's processing steps were these. Because the immunoSEQ output held only junctional sequences and lacked quality scores, the filtering could not match the filtering applied to full-length reads. To assign V/J genes and CDR3, sequences were annotated against IMGT germline references using PyIR, a Python wrapper for IgBLAST v1.9. Reads were removed for weak V/J assignments (E-value above 1e-6), missing CDR3, stop codons, out-of-frame junctions, or ambiguous translated residues. V3J clonotypes were defined by identical inferred V gene, J gene, and CDR3 amino acid sequence. To compute the percentage overlap between repertoires, the number of shared unique clonotypes was divided by the size of the smaller repertoire. Repertoire richness was assessed with RTK rarefaction, the Chao1 estimator, and Recon v2.1 estimates of unobserved clonotypes. TCRdb obtained this table from immuneACCESS and retained in-frame rearrangements with V and J assigned. These tables miss some clones; where compared with another copy, unresolved V genes account for less than half of the shortfall, and the remainder is unexplained. The DNA was the basis for D and trimming; V, J and clone size are from that table. The sample records fewer than 650,000 clones, roughly four fifths of which are singletons. The ten largest make up over 10% of the sample.

Broader findings and caveats from the paper: Because the study included only a small number of donors, the genetic and exposure-history diversity represented was limited. Sampling was restricted to blood, and TCR repertoires in tissues likely differ from the TCR repertoires found in blood. Based on pairwise subsampling, the degree of clonotype sharing among donors was expected to be affected by sequencing depth.

Details on this clone: It has no known antigen specificity. Base qualities are missing; no much larger clone stands one base away.

Healthy HIV-negative adults with no recently reported acute infections or vaccinations were included as donors. Every donor was a Caucasian adult living in Nashville, Tennessee, USA. In the unsorted samples, 85 million to 100 million PBMCs were counted, and genomic DNA was extracted using the QIAamp DNA Blood Mini kit. Blood was collected by leukapheresis, and PBMCs were isolated by Ficoll-Histopaque density gradient centrifugation and then cryopreserved in liquid nitrogen vapor phase. Sequenced input: PBMCs. This receptor was taken from a woman aged 40 to 55 in good health. Some clones in this sample may be carry-over from other donors' samples.

The CDR3 is CASSKLPQETQYF. The sequenced DNA is TGTGCCAGCAGTAAACTACCCCAAGAGACCCAGTACTTC. This chain is built from TRBV7-8 and TRBJ2-5, with the identity of the D gene unclear. The CDR3 contains 13 residues, cysteine and phenylalanine counted. The DNA shown is the 39-base CDR3, in frame from base 1. The germline V gene specifies SGHVS as CDR1 and FQNEAQ as CDR2. Trimming costs V 6 bases and J 1 base, and their ends lie 9 bases apart.